The T cell receptor beta chain described here comes from a study of T cell responses to AZD1222 COVID-19 vaccine. Notes on the study in general: Repertoires were sampled only after the peak T cell response. Rises in breadth and depth of Spike-specific TCRs came after two AZD1222 doses. Females outnumbered males among donors, who were mostly white British; clonal diversity was possibly underestimated. Baseline seropositivity characterized only a handful of AZD1222 recipients.

Germline V gene data show CDR1 as SGHAT and CDR2 as FQDESV (reference sequence). The V segment lost 5 bases and the J segment 3 bases; nucleotides outside the gene matches: 3. The length of the CDR3 is 15 residues. Profiling relied on immunoSEQ multiplex PCR, and the TCRdb table lists in-frame clones only, not all of them. Among 90,000 to 120,000 clones listed, about nine tenths were seen once. About this clone itself: Its antigen remains unknown.

The sample in question was peripheral blood, obtained on day 0 of AZD1222 vaccination. This TCR was sampled from an adult in good health. The rearrangement joins TRBV11-1 to TRBJ2-1, with 11 bases lining up with TRBD2. The chain's CDR3 is CASSLTSGGYNEQFF. DNA for the CDR3: TGTGCCAGCAGCCTCACTAGCGGGGGCTACAATGAGCAGTTCTTC.